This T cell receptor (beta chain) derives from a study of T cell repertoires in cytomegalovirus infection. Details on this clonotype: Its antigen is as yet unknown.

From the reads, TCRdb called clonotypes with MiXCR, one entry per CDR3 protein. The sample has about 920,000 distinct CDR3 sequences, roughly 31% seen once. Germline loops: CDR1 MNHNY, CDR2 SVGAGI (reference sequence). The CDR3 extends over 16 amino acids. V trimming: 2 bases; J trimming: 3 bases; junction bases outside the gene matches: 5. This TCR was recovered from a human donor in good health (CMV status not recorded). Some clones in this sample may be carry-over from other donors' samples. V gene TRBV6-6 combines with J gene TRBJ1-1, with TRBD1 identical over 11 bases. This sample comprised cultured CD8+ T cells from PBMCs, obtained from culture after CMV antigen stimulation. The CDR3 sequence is CASSYPDRGPDTEAFF. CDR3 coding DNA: TGTGCCAGCAGTTACCCGGACAGGGGGCCGGACACTGAAGCTTTCTTT.